This TCR beta chain was retrieved from a study of Graves' ophthalmopathy and Graves' hyperthyroidism. Germline V CDR1 and CDR2: MGHDK, SYGVNS. The CDR3 sequence is 18 residues long. RNA served as the template for amplifying TCR beta CDR3 regions. First-round RT-PCR used HTBI primers; second-round multiplex PCR followed. One entry per CDR3 protein results from TCRdb running MiXCR on the multiplex PCR reads. The sample consists of more than 550,000 distinct CDR3 sequences, about two fifths of them appearing once. The specimen sequenced was peripheral blood. The receptor was derived from an adult man with Graves' ophthalmopathy. The chain recombines TRBV25-1 with TRBJ2-7; TRBD1 aligns across 12 bases. The DNA end is a closer match to TRBJ2-1, so the J assignment may be wrong. CDR3 sequence (DNA): TGTGCCAGCAGTGAATACCCAAGTAGGGGACAGGGGGCCTATGAGCAGTTCTTC. Protein product: CASSEYPSRGQGAYEQFF.